The clone carrying this T cell receptor beta chain was seen just once. These data belong to a study of Ad26.COV2.S vaccination and SARS-CoV-2 variants. Treatment defined: some 20 received Ad26.COV2.S at low or high dose, single or two shots; several received placebo; per-sample allocation not given. After the first vaccine or placebo injection, samples were drawn on day 63. Repertoires were generated with immunoSEQ multiplex PCR, while TCRdb's copy carries only in-frame clones and drops some. The table records hundreds of thousands of clones, about 88% of them present only once. Germline V gene sequence: CDR1 SGHTA, CDR2 FQGNSA. The V and J ends lost 1 base and 7 bases respectively, with 14 bases between them. The CDR3 is 15 amino acids.

The V gene is TRBV7-2, the J gene TRBJ1-5, with TRBD1 as a possible D gene (5 bases). The material sequenced was peripheral blood, taken in a trial of Ad26.COV2.S vaccine versus placebo. The receptor was isolated from a person between 18 and 65 years old who received the Ad26.COV2.S COVID-19 vaccine or a placebo. The CDR3 region is CASSLGSGNRQPQHF. The DNA of the CDR3 is TGTGCCAGCAGCTTAGGCTCAGGGAATAGGCAGCCCCAGCATTTT. The full variable domain, rest sourced from reference TRBV7-2 and TRBJ1-5, is GAGVSQSPSNKVTEKGKDVELRCDPISGHTALYWYRQSLGQGLEFLIYFQGNSAPDKSGLPSDRFSAERTGGSVSTLTIQRTQQEDSAVYLCASSLGSGNRQPQHFGDGTRLSIL.